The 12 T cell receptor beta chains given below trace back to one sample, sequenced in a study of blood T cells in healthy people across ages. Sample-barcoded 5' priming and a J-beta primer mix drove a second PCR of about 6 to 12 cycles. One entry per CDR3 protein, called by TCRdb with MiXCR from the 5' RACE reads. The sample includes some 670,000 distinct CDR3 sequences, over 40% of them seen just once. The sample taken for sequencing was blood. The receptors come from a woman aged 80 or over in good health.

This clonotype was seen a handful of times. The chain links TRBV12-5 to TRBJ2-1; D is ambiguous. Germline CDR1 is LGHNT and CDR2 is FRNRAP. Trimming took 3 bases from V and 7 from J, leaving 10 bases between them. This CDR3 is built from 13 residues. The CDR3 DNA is TGTGCTAGTGGTTTAGTAGGCGCAAATGAGCAGTTCTTC. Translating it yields CASGLVGANEQFF.

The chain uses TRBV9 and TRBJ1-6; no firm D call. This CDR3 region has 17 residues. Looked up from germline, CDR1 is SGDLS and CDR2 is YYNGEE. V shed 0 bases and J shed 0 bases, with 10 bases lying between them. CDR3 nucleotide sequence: TGTGCCAGCAGCGTAGATCGGGCCAGCTCCTATAATTCACCCCTCCACTTT. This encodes CASSVDRASSYNSPLHF.

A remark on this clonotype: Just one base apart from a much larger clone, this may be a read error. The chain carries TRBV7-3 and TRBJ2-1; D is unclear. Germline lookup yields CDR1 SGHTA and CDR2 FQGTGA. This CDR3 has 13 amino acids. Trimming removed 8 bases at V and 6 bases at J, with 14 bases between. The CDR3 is CASGTSPFNEQFF. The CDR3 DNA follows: TGTGCCAGCGGCACATCCCCTTTCAATGAGCAGTTCTTC.

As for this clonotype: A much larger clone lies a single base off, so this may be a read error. CDR3 loop: CASSGTSSDHEQFF. CDR3 bases: TGTGCCAGCAGTGGGACTAGCAGTGACCATGAGCAGTTCTTC. The chain employs TRBV6-4 and TRBJ2-1; 8 bases match TRBD2. Trimming at V came to 4 bases and at J to 8 bases, leaving 7 bases not matched to a gene. The CDR3 contains 14 residues. CDR1 and CDR2 (germline): MRHNA, SNTAGT.

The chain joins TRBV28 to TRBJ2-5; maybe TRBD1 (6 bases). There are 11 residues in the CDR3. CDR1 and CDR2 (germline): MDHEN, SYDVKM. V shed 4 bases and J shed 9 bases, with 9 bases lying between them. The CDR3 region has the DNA TGTGCCAGCAGTTACAGGGTTGCCCAGTACTTC. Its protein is CASSYRVAQYF.

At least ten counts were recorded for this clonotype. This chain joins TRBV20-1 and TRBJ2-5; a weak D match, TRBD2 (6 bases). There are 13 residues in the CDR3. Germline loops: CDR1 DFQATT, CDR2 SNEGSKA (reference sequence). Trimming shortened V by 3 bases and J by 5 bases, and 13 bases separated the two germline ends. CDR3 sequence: CSASKTSRETQYF. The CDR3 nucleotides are TGCAGTGCTAGTAAGACTAGTCGCGAGACCCAGTACTTC.

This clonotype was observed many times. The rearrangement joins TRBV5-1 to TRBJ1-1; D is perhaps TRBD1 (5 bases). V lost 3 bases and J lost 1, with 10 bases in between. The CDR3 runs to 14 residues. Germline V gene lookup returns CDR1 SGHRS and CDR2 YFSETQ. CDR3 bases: TGCGCCAGCAGCTCCACCGGACAGAACACTGAAGCTTTCTTT. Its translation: CASSSTGQNTEAFF.

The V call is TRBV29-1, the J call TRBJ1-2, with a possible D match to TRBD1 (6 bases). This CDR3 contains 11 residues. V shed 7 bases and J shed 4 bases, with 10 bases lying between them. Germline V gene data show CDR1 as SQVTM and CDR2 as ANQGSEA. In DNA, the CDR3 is TGCAGCGCCGACAGGATCTATGGCTACACCTTC. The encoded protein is CSADRIYGYTF. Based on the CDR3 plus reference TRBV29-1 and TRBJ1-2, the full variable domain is SAVISQKPSRDICQRGTSLTIQCQVDSQVTMMFWYRQQPGQSLTLIATANQGSEATYESGFVIDKFPISRPNLTFSTLTVSNMSPEDSSIYLCSADRIYGYTFGSGTRLTVV.

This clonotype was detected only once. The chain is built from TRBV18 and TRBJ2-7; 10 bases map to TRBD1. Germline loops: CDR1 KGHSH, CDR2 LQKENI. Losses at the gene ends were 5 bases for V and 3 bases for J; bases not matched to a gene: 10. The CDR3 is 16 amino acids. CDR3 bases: TGTGCCAGCTCAACCACCGGGACAGGGGACTACTACGAGCAGTACTTC. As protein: CASSTTGTGDYYEQYF.

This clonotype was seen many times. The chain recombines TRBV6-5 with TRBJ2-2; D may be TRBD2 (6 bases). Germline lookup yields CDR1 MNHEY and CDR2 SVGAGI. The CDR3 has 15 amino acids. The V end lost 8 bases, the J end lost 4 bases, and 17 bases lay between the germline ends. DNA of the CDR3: TGTGCCAGCTCTCTAAGGGAGGCGGGCACCGGGGAGCTGTTTTTT. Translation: CASSLREAGTGELFF.

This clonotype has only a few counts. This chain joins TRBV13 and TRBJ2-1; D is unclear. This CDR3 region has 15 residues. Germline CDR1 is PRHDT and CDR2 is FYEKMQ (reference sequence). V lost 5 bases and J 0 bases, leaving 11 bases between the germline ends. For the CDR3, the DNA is TGTGCCAGCAGCGGTCTTTCAAGCTCCTACAATGAGCAGTTCTTC. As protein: CASSGLSSSYNEQFF. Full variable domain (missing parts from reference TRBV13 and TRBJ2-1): AAGVIQSPRHLIKEKRETATLKCYPIPRHDTVYWYQQGPGQDPQFLISFYEKMQSDKGSIPDRFSAQQFSDYHSELNMSSLELGDSALYFCASSGLSSSYNEQFFGPGTRLTVL.

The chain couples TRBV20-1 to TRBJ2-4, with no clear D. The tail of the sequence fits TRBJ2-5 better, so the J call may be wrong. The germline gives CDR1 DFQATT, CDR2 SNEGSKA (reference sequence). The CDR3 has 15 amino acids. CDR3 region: CSARTSGAKRETQYF. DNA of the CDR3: TGCAGTGCTAGAACCTCGGGTGCCAAAAGGGAGACCCAGTACTTC.